The 30 T cell receptor beta chains given below trace back to one sample, sequenced in a study of blood T cell repertoires in COVID-19. Some clones are missing from TCRdb's copy, which holds only in-frame ones; the method was immunoSEQ multiplex PCR. The table includes roughly 480,000 clones, roughly 89% detected once. The specimen was peripheral blood. Receptors originate from a young man with COVID-19, enrolled during active disease.

This clone has a single count. The same CDR3 also results from other DNA sequences found in this sample. This chain connects TRBV5-1 to TRBJ2-1; 12 bases line up with TRBD2. Germline V gives CDR1 SGHRS, CDR2 YFSETQ. The CDR3 is 15 amino acids. V lost 4 bases and J lost 7; bases outside the gene matches: 6. The CDR3 bases are TGCGCCAGCAGCCTAAGACTAGCGGGAGTGAATGAGCAGTTCTTC. Protein sequence: CASSLRLAGVNEQFF.

This chain uses TRBV12-3 or TRBV12-4 with TRBJ2-1; the D is unclear. The V end was cut by 5 bases, the J end by 6 bases, with 11 bases between. The CDR3 spans 13 residues. In DNA form, the CDR3 reads TGTGCCAGCAGTGCTACCGTTATCAATGAGCAGTTCTTC. Its protein is CASSATVINEQFF.

The chain carries TRBV6-6 and TRBJ2-5; 11 bases agree with TRBD2. The CDR3 is made up of 16 amino acids. V trimming: 4 bases; J trimming: 2 bases; junction bases outside the gene matches: 6. Per germline, CDR1 MNHNY and CDR2 SVGAGI (reference sequence). In DNA form, the CDR3 reads TGTGCCAGCAGTTTTCCGGGACTAGCGGCTCAAGAGACCCAGTACTTC. Encoded protein: CASSFPGLAAQETQYF.

This rearrangement joins TRBV6-5 to TRBJ2-7, with a weak D call TRBD1 (6 bases). V lost 6 bases and J lost 3, with 15 bases in between. Germline CDR1 reads MNHEY; CDR2 reads SVGAGI. This CDR3 comprises 14 residues. CDR3 in DNA: TGTGCCAGCAGAAATACAGGGACCCTCTACGAGCAGTACTTC. Residues: CASRNTGTLYEQYF.

The chain links TRBV5-4 to TRBJ1-4, with 9 bases lining up with TRBD1. The CDR3 length is 15 residues. Germline V CDR1 and CDR2: SGHNT, YYREEE (reference sequence). With 0 bases clipped from V and 3 bases from J, the junction kept 0 bases outside the gene matches. The CDR3 spells CASSLGQGANEKLFF. CDR3 sequence (DNA): TGTGCCAGCAGCTTGGGACAGGGGGCTAATGAAAAACTGTTTTTT.

The gene calls are TRBV11-3 and TRBJ2-5, with 12 bases that match TRBD2. This CDR3 comprises 16 residues. The germline CDR1 and CDR2 sequences are SGHNT and YENEEA. V shed 5 bases and J 4 bases; nucleotides not matched to a gene: 8. CDR3 region: CASSAGLAGYSETQYF. Written as DNA, the CDR3 is TGTGCCAGCAGCGCCGGACTAGCGGGATATTCAGAGACCCAGTACTTC.

This chain uses TRBV6-5 with TRBJ1-3; D not resolved. This CDR3 contains 14 residues. Trimming left V 2 bases short and J 4 bases short, with 9 bases between. Germline V CDR1 and CDR2: MNHEY, SVGAGI. Written as DNA, the CDR3 is TGTGCCAGCAGTTACAAGAGGAGCGGAAACACCATATATTTT. It encodes CASSYKRSGNTIYF.

The chain joins TRBV11-3 to TRBJ2-3; 8 bases fit TRBD2. Germline assignment: CDR1 SGHNT and CDR2 YENEEA. The CDR3 contains 14 residues. J was trimmed by 5 bases and V by 4 bases; bases with no gene match: 5. CDR3 in DNA: TGTGCCAGCAGCTACGAGCGGGAGAGAGATACGCAGTATTTT. This codes for CASSYERERDTQYF.

This chain uses TRBV29-1 with TRBJ2-1; 10 nucleotides line up with TRBD2. Germline V gene lookup returns CDR1 SQVTM and CDR2 ANQGSEA. The V segment lost 4 bases and the J segment 12 bases; nucleotides outside the gene matches: 6. This CDR3 has 12 residues. CDR3 in DNA: TGCAGCGTTGGGCTAGCGGGAGTTATGCAGTTCTTC. It codes for CSVGLAGVMQFF.

This clone occurred once. This chain uses TRBV30 with TRBJ1-1; unclear D gene. CDR1 GTSNPN and CDR2 SVGIG come from the germline V gene (reference sequence). Trimming stripped 8 bases from V and 0 bases from J, with 7 bases between. CDR3 size: 11 residues. Here the CDR3 reads CAHNLNTEAFF. CDR3 in DNA: TGTGCCCACAACCTGAACACTGAAGCTTTCTTT. The complete variable domain, with remaining parts taken from reference TRBV30 and TRBJ1-1, reads SQTIHQWPATLVQPVGSPLSLECTVEGTSNPNLYWYRQAAGRGLQLLFYSVGIGQISSEVPQNLSASRPQDRQFILSSKKLLLSDSGFYLCAHNLNTEAFFGQGTRLTVV.

This chain joins TRBV6-1 and TRBJ2-7; D possibly corresponds to TRBD1 (6 bases). CDR1 is MNHNS, CDR2 SASEGT, per germline. The CDR3 loop spans 13 amino acids. With 2 bases removed from V and 7 bases from J, the gap between germline ends came to 12 bases. For the CDR3, the DNA is TGTGCCAGCAGTGAAAGGGGGTTGAGGGAGCAGTACTTC. This encodes CASSERGLREQYF.

CDR3 amino acids: CASTDRRNTEAFF. Here the CDR3 DNA reads TGTGCCAGCACGGACAGGCGCAACACTGAAGCTTTCTTT. The rearrangement joins TRBV6-5 to TRBJ1-1; TRBD1 matches 7 bases. The trim removed 7 bases at V and 2 bases at J, leaving 4 bases unmatched. The CDR3 contains 13 residues. Germline V gene data show CDR1 as MNHEY and CDR2 as SVGAGI.

The chain combines TRBV29-1 with TRBJ2-3; 13 positions match TRBD2. The length of the CDR3 is 16 residues. J gave up 8 bases and V 5 bases, and 13 bases lay outside the gene matches. Looked up from germline, CDR1 is SQVTM and CDR2 is ANQGSEA. The CDR3 DNA follows: TGCAGCGTTAACTTTGGGACTAGCGGGGCCCTAGCTACGCAGTATTTT. It encodes CSVNFGTSGALATQYF.

This clone was seen a few times. This chain uses TRBV12-3 or TRBV12-4 with TRBJ1-1; D is perhaps TRBD1 (6 bases). This CDR3 spans 13 amino acids. Trimming removed 6 bases at V and 11 bases at J, with 19 bases between. The chain's CDR3 is CASSSPTGLGAFF. CDR3 nucleotides: TGTGCCAGCAGCTCCCCGACAGGATTAGGGGCTTTCTTT.

Written as DNA, the CDR3 is TGTGCCTGGGGCCGGGTGGCCAAAAACATTCAGTACTTC. It codes for CAWGRVAKNIQYF. The V gene is TRBV30, the J gene TRBJ2-4; D not resolved. CDR3 length: 13 residues. V was shortened by 5 bases and J by 1 base, with 9 bases between the two germline ends. CDR1 and CDR2 from the germline V gene are GTSNPN and SVGIG (reference sequence).

The rearrangement joins TRBV11-1 to TRBJ2-7; TRBD1 matches 9 bases. Germline lookup yields CDR1 SGHAT and CDR2 FQDESV (reference sequence). The CDR3 length is 15 residues. V was clipped by 4 bases and J by 2 bases; unmatched bases: 6. The CDR3 loop reads CASSSRDRVPYEQYF. CDR3 coding DNA: TGTGCCAGCAGCTCCCGGGACAGGGTTCCCTACGAGCAGTACTTC.

The chain joins TRBV4-2 to TRBJ2-2; 9 bases map to TRBD2. CDR3 length: 16 amino acids. Germline CDR1 LGHNA, CDR2 YNFKEQ. After removal of 0 bases from V and 7 bases from J, the junction contained 6 bases not matched to a gene. CDR3 coding DNA: TGTGCCAGCAGCCAAGAGGCTAGCGGGGTGGGCGGGGAGCTGTTTTTT. Residues: CASSQEASGVGGELFF.

J is TRBJ2-1 and V is TRBV25-1; perhaps TRBD2 as D (6 bases). The germline V gene encodes CDR1 MGHDK and CDR2 SYGVNS. Between the trimmed V and J ends, which lost 3 bases and 4 bases, there was a span of 13 bases. The CDR3 sequence is 15 residues long. CDR3 nucleotides: TGTGCCAGCAGTGAGCGGGATCCCGGGTACAATGAGCAGTTCTTC. This gives the protein CASSERDPGYNEQFF.

The chain has TRBV6-1 and TRBJ2-3, with 7 bases aligning to TRBD2. The CDR3 sequence is 13 residues long. Germline V gene data show CDR1 as MNHNS and CDR2 as SASEGT. With V trimmed by 3 bases and J by 8 bases, 5 bases remained unmatched. The CDR3 DNA sequence: TGTGCCAGCAGTGAGGGAGGGGAGAGTACGCAGTATTTT. Translation gives CASSEGGESTQYF.

The chain is built from TRBV24-1 and TRBJ2-1, with D uncertain. V lost 3 bases and J 0 bases, leaving 14 bases between the germline ends. This CDR3 region has 17 residues. Germline values: CDR1 KGHDR, CDR2 SFDVKD. The CDR3 nucleotides are TGTGCCACCAGTGATGCTCCCGGAGTAAGCTCCTACAATGAGCAGTTCTTC. Residues: CATSDAPGVSSYNEQFF.

The chain links TRBV10-1 to TRBJ2-2; the D gene is possibly TRBD1 (5 bases). CDR1 is WNHNN and CDR2 is SYGVQD in the germline V gene (reference sequence). The CDR3 has 16 residues. V was cut by 8 bases and J by 4 bases, with 20 bases left in between. Written as DNA, the CDR3 is TGCGCCAGCGGTAACGGGCAGGGAAAGACCACCGGGGAGCTGTTTTTT. It encodes CASGNGQGKTTGELFF.

The chain uses TRBV6-2 or TRBV6-3 and TRBJ2-5, with TRBD2 identical over 14 bases. The CDR3 has 17 residues. Germline V CDR1 and CDR2: MNHEY, SVGEGT. V lost 6 bases and J lost 4; bases outside the gene matches: 10. The CDR3 reads CASSRGLAGAYGETQYF. The CDR3 DNA follows: TGTGCCAGCAGCCGGGGACTAGCGGGGGCCTATGGAGAGACCCAGTACTTC.

This chain uses TRBV13 with TRBJ2-5, with D perhaps TRBD2 (5 bases). Germline lookup yields CDR1 PRHDT and CDR2 FYEKMQ (reference sequence). CDR3 length equals 15 residues. Trimming shortened V by 7 bases and J by 2 bases, and 17 bases separated the two germline ends. CDR3: CASKDHERRQETQYF. The CDR3 DNA reads TGTGCCAGCAAGGACCACGAGCGGCGGCAAGAGACCCAGTACTTC.

This clone is a singleton in its sample. The chain couples TRBV28 to TRBJ1-5, with D hard to call. Germline CDR1 MDHEN, CDR2 SYDVKM. The CDR3 length is 13 residues. The V end lost 2 bases, the J end lost 4 bases, and 6 bases lay between the germline ends. CDR3 protein: CASSLELNQPQHF. For the CDR3, the DNA is TGTGCCAGCAGTTTAGAACTAAATCAGCCCCAGCATTTT.

The chain recombines TRBV10-2 with TRBJ2-5; 9 nucleotides align to TRBD2. Germline trimming cut 1 base from V and 3 bases from J; bases unmatched to any gene: 6. The V gene's germline CDR1 is WSHSY and CDR2 SAAADI. The CDR3 spans 16 residues. The CDR3 sequence: CASSEFGASGEETQYF. For the CDR3, the DNA is TGCGCCAGCAGTGAGTTCGGGGCTAGCGGGGAAGAGACCCAGTACTTC.

The gene calls are TRBV4-1 and TRBJ2-2; 8 bases align to TRBD2. J gave up 1 base and V 0 bases, and 4 bases lay outside the gene matches. This CDR3 has 17 residues. The germline V gene encodes CDR1 MGHRA and CDR2 YSYEKL. The CDR3 coding sequence is TGCGCCAGCAGCCAAGATAGGGGACTAGGGAACACCGGGGAGCTGTTTTTT. Translated, it gives CASSQDRGLGNTGELFF.

The chain recombines TRBV5-6 with TRBJ1-5; D is unclear. Trimming removed 4 bases from V and 3 bases from J, with 5 bases in between. The germline V gene has CDR1 SGHDT and CDR2 YYEEEE. There are 12 residues in the CDR3. The CDR3 reads CASSRPNQPQHF. The CDR3 bases are TGTGCCAGCAGCCGTCCCAATCAGCCCCAGCATTTT.

The chain combines TRBV5-1 with TRBJ2-2; a weak D match, TRBD1 (5 bases). The length of the CDR3 is 15 residues. Between the trimmed V and J ends, which lost 4 bases and 4 bases, there was a span of 14 bases. CDR1 is SGHRS, CDR2 YFSETQ, per germline. The chain's CDR3 is CASSLGATPTGELFF. Here the CDR3 DNA reads TGCGCCAGCAGCCTTGGGGCCACCCCCACCGGGGAGCTGTTTTTT.

The V gene is TRBV5-5, the J gene TRBJ2-1; 14 nucleotides align to TRBD2. CDR1 and CDR2 from the germline V gene are SGHKS and YYEKEE (reference sequence). The CDR3 sequence is 18 residues long. The V gene end was trimmed by 6 bases and the J gene end by 7 bases; junction bases not matched to a gene: 15. The CDR3 nucleotides read TGTGCCAGCACTTTGGGACTAGCGGGAGATTTCTCGGGTAATGAGCAGTTCTTC. It specifies CASTLGLAGDFSGNEQFF. Combining the CDR3 with reference TRBV5-5 and TRBJ2-1 gives the whole variable domain DAGVTQSPTHLIKTRGQQVTLRCSPISGHKSVSWYQQVLGQGPQFIFQYYEKEERGRGNFPDRFSARQFPNYSSELNVNALLLGDSALYLCASTLGLAGDFSGNEQFFGPGTRLTVL.

This chain uses TRBV5-4 with TRBJ1-2; TRBD1 aligns across 7 bases. After removal of 6 bases from V and 5 bases from J, the junction contained 10 bases not matched to a gene. This CDR3 comprises 14 residues. Germline values: CDR1 SGHNT, CDR2 YYREEE (reference sequence). CDR3 sequence reads: CASTTRDRYYGYTF. The CDR3 bases are TGTGCCAGCACCACCCGGGACAGATATTATGGCTACACCTTC.